These 32 T cell receptor beta chains came from one sample sequenced in a study of blood T cell repertoires in COVID-19. Libraries were prepared by immunoSEQ multiplex PCR; TCRdb keeps only in-frame clonotypes and omits some of them. The table shows 60,000 to 100,000 clones, with roughly 90% occurring only once. Sequencing was carried out using peripheral blood. These receptors originate from a man aged 45 to 65 with active COVID-19.

V usage is TRBV3-1 (or the pseudogene TRBV3-2) and J usage is TRBJ2-5; D is possibly TRBD2 (6 bases). The CDR3 contains 15 residues. The V and J ends lost 1 base and 5 bases respectively, with 14 bases between them. In germline, CDR1 is LGHDT, CDR2 YNNKEL (reference sequence). CDR3 sequence reads: CASSQAGAMVETQYF. DNA for the CDR3: TGTGCCAGCAGCCAAGCGGGAGCCATGGTGGAGACCCAGTACTTC.

This clone was seen a few times. The chain combines TRBV9 with TRBJ2-5; TRBD2 matches at 7 bases. V shed 0 bases, J shed 4 bases, and the junction held 6 bases outside the gene matches. The germline V gene has CDR1 SGDLS and CDR2 YYNGEE. The length of the CDR3 is 15 residues. DNA of the CDR3: TGTGCCAGCAGCGTAGGAGGCGGGAGTGGAGAGACCCAGTACTTC. It codes for CASSVGGGSGETQYF.

The V and J genes are TRBV11-2 and TRBJ2-7; tentatively, D is TRBD1 (5 bases). In germline, CDR1 is SGHAT, CDR2 FQNNGV. This CDR3 spans 14 amino acids. V was cut by 0 bases and J by 5 bases, with 11 bases left in between. CDR3 loop: CASSLDGQGDEQYF. The DNA of the CDR3 is TGTGCCAGCAGCTTAGATGGCCAGGGTGACGAGCAGTACTTC.

This chain joins TRBV6-5 and TRBJ2-5; 14 positions agree with TRBD2. Germline values: CDR1 MNHEY, CDR2 SVGAGI. The CDR3 is made up of 15 amino acids. J was trimmed by 5 bases and V by 6 bases; bases with no gene match: 5. The DNA for the CDR3 is TGTGCCAGCAGGGGGACTAGCGGGAGTGCGGAGACCCAGTACTTC. Its protein is CASRGTSGSAETQYF.

The sample holds a few counts of this clone. The rearrangement links TRBV29-1 to TRBJ1-2; D not resolved. The CDR3 has 9 amino acids. Trimming removed 3 bases at V and 14 bases at J, with 10 bases between. Germline V gene data show CDR1 as SQVTM and CDR2 as ANQGSEA. The CDR3 spells CSVEEGGTF. The CDR3 DNA follows: TGCAGCGTTGAGGAGGGAGGTACCTTC. Using reference TRBV29-1 and TRBJ1-2 for the parts outside the CDR3, the full variable domain is SAVISQKPSRDICQRGTSLTIQCQVDSQVTMMFWYRQQPGQSLTLIATANQGSEATYESGFVIDKFPISRPNLTFSTLTVSNMSPEDSSIYLCSVEEGGTFGSGTRLTVV.

V gene TRBV6-2 or TRBV6-3 combines with J gene TRBJ1-6; perhaps TRBD1 as D (6 bases). This CDR3 is built from 15 residues. V was shortened by 0 bases and J by 5 bases, with 8 bases between the two germline ends. CDR1 and CDR2 (germline): MNHEY, SVGEGT. The CDR3 region has the DNA TGTGCCAGCAGTTACTCGCCAGGGGATAATTCACCCCTCCACTTT. Its translation: CASSYSPGDNSPLHF.

The chain carries TRBV4-3 and TRBJ1-1; 9 nucleotides agree with TRBD1. With 4 bases clipped from V and 4 bases from J, the junction kept 1 base outside the gene matches. The CDR3 length is 13 residues. Germline lookup yields CDR1 LGHNA and CDR2 YSLEER. This CDR3 reads CASSRDRVTEAFF. DNA of the CDR3: TGCGCCAGCAGCCGGGACAGGGTCACTGAAGCTTTCTTT.

This chain links TRBV5-1 with TRBJ1-1, with 7 positions matching TRBD1. Germline CDR1 is SGHRS and CDR2 is YFSETQ. CDR3 length: 14 amino acids. The junction had 10 bases not matched to a gene; V was cut back by 4 bases and J by 7 bases. CDR3 nucleotide sequence: TGCGCCAGCAGCCGAGATGGCAGGGGGATTGAAGCTTTCTTT. This gives the protein CASSRDGRGIEAFF.

The chain carries TRBV7-2 and TRBJ2-7; no clear D gene. This CDR3 spans 15 amino acids. Germline lookup yields CDR1 SGHTA and CDR2 FQGNSA. V lost 1 base and J lost 9, with 19 bases in between. The CDR3 DNA sequence: TGTGCCAGCAGCTTAGAATACACCTCAGGCGCCGGGCAGTACTTC. Translating it yields CASSLEYTSGAGQYF.

V usage is TRBV30 and J usage is TRBJ1-5, with a weak D call TRBD1 (6 bases). CDR1 GTSNPN and CDR2 SVGIG come from the germline V gene (reference sequence). This CDR3 is built from 14 residues. The V end was cut by 2 bases, the J end by 0 bases, with 8 bases between. The CDR3 protein is CAWSQGYSNQPQHF. CDR3 nucleotide sequence: TGTGCCTGGAGTCAGGGGTATAGCAATCAGCCCCAGCATTTT.

J is TRBJ2-7 and V is TRBV7-9; no clear D gene. Germline V CDR1 and CDR2: SEHNR, FQNEAQ (reference sequence). The CDR3 contains 12 residues. With 4 bases removed from V and 5 bases from J, the gap between germline ends came to 9 bases. This chain's CDR3 is CASSSALHEQYF. The CDR3, as DNA: TGTGCCAGCAGCTCCGCCCTACACGAGCAGTACTTC.

V usage is TRBV5-4 and J usage is TRBJ2-3; 7 bases line up with TRBD1. The CDR3 totals 14 residues. Germline CDR1 is SGHNT and CDR2 is YYREEE (reference sequence). Trimming took 4 bases from V and 3 from J; bases not matched to a gene: 5. As DNA, the CDR3 is TGTGCCAGCAGCCCCCCGACAGGGACAGATACGCAGTATTTT. Its translation is CASSPPTGTDTQYF. Combining the CDR3 with reference TRBV5-4 and TRBJ2-3 gives the whole variable domain ETGVTQSPTHLIKTRGQQVTLRCSSQSGHNTVSWYQQALGQGPQFIFQYYREEENGRGNFPPRFSGLQFPNYSSELNVNALELDDSALYLCASSPPTGTDTQYFGPGTRLTVL.

The CDR3 reads CASSPQGIGGNTIYF. The CDR3 DNA is TGTGCCAGCAGCCCGCAGGGGATAGGTGGAAACACCATATATTTT. The genes are TRBV7-2 and TRBJ1-3, with D maybe TRBD1 (6 bases). Germline V gene sequence: CDR1 SGHTA, CDR2 FQGNSA. Trimming pared 5 bases from V and 3 bases from J, leaving 14 bases between. This CDR3 has 15 residues. Variable domain in full (rest from reference TRBV7-2 and TRBJ1-3): GAGVSQSPSNKVTEKGKDVELRCDPISGHTALYWYRQSLGQGLEFLIYFQGNSAPDKSGLPSDRFSAERTGGSVSTLTIQRTQQEDSAVYLCASSPQGIGGNTIYFGEGSWLTVV.

The chain recombines TRBV7-8 with TRBJ2-7, with 7 positions matching TRBD2. CDR3 length: 13 amino acids. Germline V gives CDR1 SGHVS, CDR2 FQNEAQ. The V gene end was trimmed by 1 base and the J gene end by 7 bases; junction bases not matched to a gene: 4. CDR3 loop: CASSLGGGNEQYF. CDR3 sequence (DNA): TGTGCCAGCAGCTTAGGGGGAGGGAATGAGCAGTACTTC. Variable domain in full (rest from reference TRBV7-8 and TRBJ2-7): GAGVSQSPRYKVAKRGQDVALRCDPISGHVSLFWYQQALGQGPEFLTYFQNEAQLDKSGLPSDRFFAERPEGSVSTLKIQRTQQEDSAVYLCASSLGGGNEQYFGPGTRLTVT.

J is TRBJ1-3 and V is TRBV9; D not certain. Germline V lookup: CDR1 SGDLS, CDR2 YYNGEE. With 2 bases removed from V and 0 bases from J, the gap between germline ends came to 12 bases. The CDR3 contains 16 residues. The CDR3 spells CASSVSTSSSGNTIYF. The CDR3 DNA reads TGTGCCAGCAGCGTTTCGACTTCCTCCTCTGGAAACACCATATATTTT.

The V gene is TRBV14, the J gene TRBJ2-3, with D possibly TRBD2 on 6 matching bases. The CDR3 is 15 residues long. The V and J ends lost 2 bases and 3 bases respectively, with 12 bases between them. Germline CDR1 reads SGHDN; CDR2 reads FVKESK. The CDR3 loop reads CASSQWDSITDTQYF. CDR3 in DNA: TGTGCCAGCAGCCAATGGGACTCCATAACAGATACGCAGTATTTT.

This chain joins TRBV9 and TRBJ1-1; 9 bases fit TRBD1. The CDR3 is 15 residues long. CDR1 is SGDLS and CDR2 is YYNGEE in the germline V gene. J gave up 2 bases and V 3 bases, and 5 bases lay outside the gene matches. CDR3 DNA sequence: TGTGCCAGCAGCGCACAGGGGGCGGGTAACACTGAAGCTTTCTTT. It yields the protein CASSAQGAGNTEAFF.

The chain combines TRBV3-1 (or the pseudogene TRBV3-2) with TRBJ1-2; TRBD1 might be the D (6 bases). V was trimmed by 1 base and J by 7 bases, leaving 10 bases between them. From germline, CDR1 is LGHDT and CDR2 YNNKEL (reference sequence). CDR3 length: 13 amino acids. The CDR3 sequence is CASSQVSGAGYTF. The CDR3 bases are TGTGCCAGCAGCCAAGTGTCAGGGGCTGGCTACACCTTC.

V and J are TRBV4-3 and TRBJ2-1; the match to TRBD1 covers 7 bases. V lost 4 bases to trimming and J lost 3 bases; unmatched junction nucleotides: 6. The CDR3 is 15 residues long. Germline-derived CDR1 and CDR2 are LGHNA and YSLEER. CDR3 residues: CASSPSGQSYNEQFF. For the CDR3, the DNA is TGCGCCAGCAGCCCCTCGGGACAGAGCTACAATGAGCAGTTCTTC.

This clone has just one count. The rearrangement joins TRBV28 to TRBJ1-5; D is unresolved. CDR1 is MDHEN, CDR2 SYDVKM, per germline. Trimming left V 3 bases short and J 9 bases short, with 9 bases between. The CDR3 extends over 12 amino acids. CDR3 sequence reads: CASSLGAGPQHF. The DNA for the CDR3 is TGTGCCAGCAGTTTGGGTGCGGGGCCCCAGCATTTT. Together with reference TRBV28 and TRBJ1-5, the CDR3 gives the full variable domain: DVKVTQSSRYLVKRTGEKVFLECVQDMDHENMFWYRQDPGLGLRLIYFSYDVKMKEKGDIPEGYSVSREKKERFSLILESASTNQTSMYLCASSLGAGPQHFGDGTRLSIL.

V usage is TRBV19 and J usage is TRBJ2-7; D ambiguous. The germline V gene has CDR1 LNHDA and CDR2 SQIVND (reference sequence). Trimming took off 6 bases at V and 2 bases at J, with 14 bases between the two ends. The CDR3 is made up of 14 amino acids. CDR3 loop: CASSLLSDPYEQYF. The CDR3 DNA follows: TGTGCCAGTAGCCTCCTCTCAGATCCCTACGAGCAGTACTTC.

The V call is TRBV4-3, the J call TRBJ2-1; TRBD2 matches 8 bases. Germline V CDR1 and CDR2: LGHNA, YSLEER. Trimming took 0 bases from V and 2 from J; bases not matched to a gene: 0. The CDR3 is 15 amino acids. The CDR3 here is CASSQDGGAYNEQFF. The CDR3 DNA follows: TGCGCCAGCAGCCAAGACGGGGGGGCCTACAATGAGCAGTTCTTC.

This clone was seen once. V is TRBV28 and J is TRBJ1-5, with D unclear. There are 12 residues in the CDR3. CDR1 and CDR2 (germline): MDHEN, SYDVKM. V lost 7 bases and J lost 5, with 9 bases in between. The CDR3 loop is CASTGNHQPQHF. For the CDR3, the DNA is TGTGCCAGCACCGGGAATCATCAGCCCCAGCATTTT.

This clone has just one count. The rearrangement links TRBV18 to TRBJ2-2; TRBD1 matches 9 bases. Trimming at V came to 0 bases and at J to 3 bases, leaving 2 bases not matched to a gene. Germline CDR1 KGHSH, CDR2 LQKENI. The CDR3 length is 16 residues. The CDR3 DNA sequence: TGTGCCAGCTCACCACCGACAGGGGGATACACCGGGGAGCTGTTTTTT. It specifies CASSPPTGGYTGELFF.

The rearrangement links TRBV6-5 to TRBJ2-7, with TRBD1 identical over 8 bases. V dropped 10 bases and J dropped 5; count of bases not matched to a gene: 16. CDR3 length equals 15 residues. Germline CDR1 is MNHEY and CDR2 is SVGAGI. In nucleotides, the CDR3 is TGTGCCACTGGGGACAGGTCGGTACAAGGGGACGAGCAGTACTTC. Protein sequence: CATGDRSVQGDEQYF.

The rearrangement joins TRBV6-6 to TRBJ2-1; 7 bases map to TRBD2. V lost 8 bases to trimming and J lost 4 bases; unmatched junction nucleotides: 11. Germline CDR1 and CDR2: MNHNY and SVGAGI (reference sequence). The CDR3 sequence is 15 residues long. The DNA of the CDR3 is TGTGCCAGCTCCAGGGCGGTGGGAGGGTACAATGAGCAGTTCTTC. The encoded protein is CASSRAVGGYNEQFF.

The chain recombines TRBV9 with TRBJ2-3; a possible D gene is TRBD2 (6 bases). V was cut by 3 bases and J by 7 bases, with 15 bases left in between. Looked up from germline, CDR1 is SGDLS and CDR2 is YYNGEE. The CDR3 runs 14 residues. The CDR3 region is CASSAGLGSNTQYF. The CDR3 DNA reads as TGTGCCAGCAGCGCGGGACTGGGGTCCAATACGCAGTATTTT.

The V and J genes are TRBV6-4 and TRBJ2-1; maybe TRBD2 (6 bases). The germline V gene has CDR1 MRHNA and CDR2 SNTAGT. This CDR3 is 14 amino acids long. Between the trimmed V and J ends, which lost 6 bases and 5 bases, there was a span of 14 bases. In DNA form, the CDR3 reads TGTGCCAGCAGGAGGGAGGTCGAAGACAATGAGCAGTTCTTC. This codes for CASRREVEDNEQFF.

V usage is TRBV12-5 and J usage is TRBJ2-1; a weak D match, TRBD2 (5 bases). V was clipped by 5 bases and J by 4 bases, with 12 bases between them. Germline CDR1 is LGHNT and CDR2 is FRNRAP. The CDR3 is 14 residues long. CDR3 bases: TGTGCTAGTGGTACCTCTACTAGTTACAATGAGCAGTTCTTC. It yields the protein CASGTSTSYNEQFF.

CDR3 in amino acids: CASSQGFGRTDSYGYTF. CDR3 DNA sequence: TGCGCCAGCAGTCAGGGCTTTGGGAGGACGGATTCCTATGGCTACACCTTC. V gene TRBV23-1 combines with J gene TRBJ1-2; D is unresolved. TRBV23-1 is an ORF, with its function uncertain. V dropped 3 bases and J dropped 4 bases, with 21 bases sitting between them. This CDR3 comprises 17 residues.

The gene calls are TRBV5-1 and TRBJ2-3, with 11 bases identical to TRBD1. The V gene's germline CDR1 is SGHRS and CDR2 YFSETQ. Unmatched junction bases numbered 7, after V lost 3 bases and J lost 7 bases. The CDR3 is 15 amino acids. The CDR3 sequence is CASSYGQGAGHTQYF. For the CDR3, the DNA is TGCGCCAGCAGCTACGGACAGGGGGCGGGGCATACGCAGTATTTT.

This rearrangement joins TRBV2 to TRBJ2-3; 9 bases map to TRBD1. This CDR3 is built from 16 residues. Germline CDR1 SNHLY, CDR2 FYNNEI. V shed 6 bases, J shed 4 bases, and the junction held 11 bases outside the gene matches. The CDR3 bases are TGTGCCAGCAGGTCCCGGGACAGGGAACAGGCAGATACGCAGTATTTT. As protein: CASRSRDREQADTQYF.